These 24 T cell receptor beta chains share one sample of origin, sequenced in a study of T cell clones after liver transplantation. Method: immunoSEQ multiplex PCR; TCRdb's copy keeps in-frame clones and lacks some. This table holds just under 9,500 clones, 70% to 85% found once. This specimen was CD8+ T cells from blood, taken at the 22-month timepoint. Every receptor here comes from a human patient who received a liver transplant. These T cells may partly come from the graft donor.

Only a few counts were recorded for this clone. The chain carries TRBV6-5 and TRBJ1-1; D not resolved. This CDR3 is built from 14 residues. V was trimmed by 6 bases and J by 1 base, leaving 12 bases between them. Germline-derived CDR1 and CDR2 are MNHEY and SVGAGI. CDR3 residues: CASSVTLRNTEAFF. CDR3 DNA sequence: TGTGCCAGCAGCGTTACTCTTAGGAACACTGAAGCTTTCTTT.

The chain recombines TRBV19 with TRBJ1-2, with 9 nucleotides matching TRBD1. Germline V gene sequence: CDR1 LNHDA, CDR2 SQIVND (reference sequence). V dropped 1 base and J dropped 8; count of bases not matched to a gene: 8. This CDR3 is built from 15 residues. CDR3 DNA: TGTGCCAGTAGTATAGTCCTGGGACAGGGAAAAGGCTACACCTTC. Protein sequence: CASSIVLGQGKGYTF.

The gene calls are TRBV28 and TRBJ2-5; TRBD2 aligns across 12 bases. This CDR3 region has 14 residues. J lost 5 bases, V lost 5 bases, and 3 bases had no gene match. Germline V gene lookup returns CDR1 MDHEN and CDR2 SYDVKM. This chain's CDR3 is CASSLAGGMETQYF. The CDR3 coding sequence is TGTGCCAGCAGTCTAGCGGGGGGGATGGAGACCCAGTACTTC. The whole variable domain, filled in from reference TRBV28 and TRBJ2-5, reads DVKVTQSSRYLVKRTGEKVFLECVQDMDHENMFWYRQDPGLGLRLIYFSYDVKMKEKGDIPEGYSVSREKKERFSLILESASTNQTSMYLCASSLAGGMETQYFGPGTRLLVL.

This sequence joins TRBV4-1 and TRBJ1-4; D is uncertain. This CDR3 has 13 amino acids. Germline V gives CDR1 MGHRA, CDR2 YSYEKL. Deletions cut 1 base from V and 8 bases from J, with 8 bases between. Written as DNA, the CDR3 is TGCGCCAGCAGCCAAGGTACCAGCGAAAAACTGTTTTTT. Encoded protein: CASSQGTSEKLFF.

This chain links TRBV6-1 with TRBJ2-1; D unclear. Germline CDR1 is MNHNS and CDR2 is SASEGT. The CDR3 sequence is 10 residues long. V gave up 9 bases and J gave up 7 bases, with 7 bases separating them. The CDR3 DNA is TGTGCCAGTGGAGCTAATGAGCAGTTCTTC. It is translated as CASGANEQFF.

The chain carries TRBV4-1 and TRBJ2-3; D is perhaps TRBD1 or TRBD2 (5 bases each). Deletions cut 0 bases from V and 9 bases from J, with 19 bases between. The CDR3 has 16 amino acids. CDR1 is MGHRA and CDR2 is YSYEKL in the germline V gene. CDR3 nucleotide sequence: TGCGCCAGCAGCCAAGATGCCCAGGTTGGGGGTAGAACGCAGTATTTT. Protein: CASSQDAQVGGRTQYF.

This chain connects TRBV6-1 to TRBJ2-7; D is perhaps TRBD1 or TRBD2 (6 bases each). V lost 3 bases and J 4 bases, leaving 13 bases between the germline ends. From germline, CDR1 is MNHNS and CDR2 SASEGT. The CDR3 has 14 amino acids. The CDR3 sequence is CASSERDMRYEQYF. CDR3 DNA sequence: TGTGCCAGCAGTGAGCGGGACATGAGATACGAGCAGTACTTC.

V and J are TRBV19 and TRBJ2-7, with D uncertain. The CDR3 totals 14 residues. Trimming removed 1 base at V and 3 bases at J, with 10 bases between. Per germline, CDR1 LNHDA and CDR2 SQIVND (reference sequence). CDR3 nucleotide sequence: TGTGCCAGTAGTATAGCCCTGCGGAACTACGAGCAGTACTTC. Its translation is CASSIALRNYEQYF.

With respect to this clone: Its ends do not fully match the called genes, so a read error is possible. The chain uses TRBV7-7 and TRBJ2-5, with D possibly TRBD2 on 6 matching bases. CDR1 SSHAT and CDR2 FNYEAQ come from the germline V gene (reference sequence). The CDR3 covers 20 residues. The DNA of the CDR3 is TGTGCTAGCAGCCTAGTAGCCGGGACCGCGGGACTGGTTGGTTCAGAGACCCAGTACTTC. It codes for CASSLVAGTAGLVGSETQYF.

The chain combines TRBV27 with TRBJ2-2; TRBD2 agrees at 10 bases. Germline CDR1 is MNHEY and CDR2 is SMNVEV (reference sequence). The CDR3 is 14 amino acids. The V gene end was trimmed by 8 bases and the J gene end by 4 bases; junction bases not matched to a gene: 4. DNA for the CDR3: TGTGCCAGCGGGGTAGCGGGGGGCACCGGGGAGCTGTTTTTT. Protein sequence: CASGVAGGTGELFF.

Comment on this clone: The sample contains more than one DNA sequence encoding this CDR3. The CDR3 here is CASSDKRGNTGELFF. The CDR3 DNA follows: TGTGCCAGCAGCGACAAACGGGGGAACACCGGGGAGCTGTTTTTT. The V and J genes are TRBV9 and TRBJ2-2; D is possibly TRBD2 (5 bases). Germline V gives CDR1 SGDLS, CDR2 YYNGEE. The length of the CDR3 is 15 residues. Trimming took off 3 bases at V and 1 base at J, with 10 bases between the two ends. Drawing the rest from reference TRBV9 and TRBJ2-2, the complete variable domain is DSGVTQTPKHLITATGQRVTLRCSPRSGDLSVYWYQQSLDQGLQFLIQYYNGEERAKGNILERFSAQQFPDLHSELNLSSLELGDSALYFCASSDKRGNTGELFFGEGSRLTVL.

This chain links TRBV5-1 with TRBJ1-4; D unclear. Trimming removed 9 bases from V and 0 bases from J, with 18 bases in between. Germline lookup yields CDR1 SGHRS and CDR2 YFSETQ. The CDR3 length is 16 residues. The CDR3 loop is CAIPLWNPPTNEKLFF. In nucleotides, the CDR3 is TGCGCCATCCCATTGTGGAACCCTCCAACTAATGAAAAACTGTTTTTT. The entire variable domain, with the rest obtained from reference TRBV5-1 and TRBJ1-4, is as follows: KAGVTQTPRYLIKTRGQQVTLSCSPISGHRSVSWYQQTPGQGLQFLFEYFSETQRNKGNFPGRFSGRQFSNSRSEMNVSTLELGDSALYLCAIPLWNPPTNEKLFFGSGTQLSVL.

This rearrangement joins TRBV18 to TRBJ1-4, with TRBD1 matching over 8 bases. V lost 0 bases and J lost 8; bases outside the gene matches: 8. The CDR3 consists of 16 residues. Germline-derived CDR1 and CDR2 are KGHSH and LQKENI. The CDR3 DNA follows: TGTGCCAGCTCACCACCGGCAGGACAGGGAAACGAAAAACTGTTTTTT. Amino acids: CASSPPAGQGNEKLFF.

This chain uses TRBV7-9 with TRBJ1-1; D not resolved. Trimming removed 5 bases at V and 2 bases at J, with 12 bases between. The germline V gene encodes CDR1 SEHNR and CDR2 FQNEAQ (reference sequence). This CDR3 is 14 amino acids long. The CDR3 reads CASSPPNRNTEAFF. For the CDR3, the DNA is TGTGCCAGCAGCCCCCCGAACAGAAACACTGAAGCTTTCTTT.

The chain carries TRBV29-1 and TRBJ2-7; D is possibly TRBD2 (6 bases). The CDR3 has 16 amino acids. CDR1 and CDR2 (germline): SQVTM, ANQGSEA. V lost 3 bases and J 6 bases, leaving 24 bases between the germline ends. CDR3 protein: CSVDVRTYDSRGEQYF. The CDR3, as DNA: TGCAGCGTTGATGTCCGGACATATGACTCGCGGGGCGAGCAGTACTTC.

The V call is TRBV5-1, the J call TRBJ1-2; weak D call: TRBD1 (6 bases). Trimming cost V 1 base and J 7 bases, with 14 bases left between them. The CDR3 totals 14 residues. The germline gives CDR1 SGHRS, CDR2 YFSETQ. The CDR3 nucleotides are TGCGCCAGCAGCTTGTGGACAGAGGCAGGTGGCTACACCTTC. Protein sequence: CASSLWTEAGGYTF.

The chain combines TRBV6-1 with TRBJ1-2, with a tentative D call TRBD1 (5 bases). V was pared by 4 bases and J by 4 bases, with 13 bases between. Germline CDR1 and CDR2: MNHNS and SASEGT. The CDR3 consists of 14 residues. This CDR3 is CASSVRDQGYGYTF. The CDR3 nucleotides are TGTGCCAGCAGTGTCCGGGACCAGGGCTATGGCTACACCTTC.

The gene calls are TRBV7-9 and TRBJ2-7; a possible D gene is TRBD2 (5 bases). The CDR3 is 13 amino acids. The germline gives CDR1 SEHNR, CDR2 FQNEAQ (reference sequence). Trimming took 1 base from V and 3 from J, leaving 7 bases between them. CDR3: CASSLEGDYEQYF. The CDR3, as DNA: TGTGCCAGCAGCTTAGAGGGAGACTACGAGCAGTACTTC.

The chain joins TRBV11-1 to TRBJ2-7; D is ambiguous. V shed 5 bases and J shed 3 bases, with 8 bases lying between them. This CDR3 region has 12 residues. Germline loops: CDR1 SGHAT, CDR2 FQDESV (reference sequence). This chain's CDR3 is CASSTGDYEQYF. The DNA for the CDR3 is TGTGCCAGCAGCACTGGAGACTACGAGCAGTACTTC.

CDR3 bases: TGTGCCAGCAGCCCCGGGACCCTCACAGATACGCAGTATTTT. This encodes CASSPGTLTDTQYF. The V gene is TRBV7-2, the J gene TRBJ2-3; D possibly matches TRBD1 or TRBD2 (5 bases each). This CDR3 spans 14 amino acids. The V end was cut by 5 bases, the J end by 2 bases, with 11 bases between. From germline, CDR1 is SGHTA and CDR2 FQGNSA.

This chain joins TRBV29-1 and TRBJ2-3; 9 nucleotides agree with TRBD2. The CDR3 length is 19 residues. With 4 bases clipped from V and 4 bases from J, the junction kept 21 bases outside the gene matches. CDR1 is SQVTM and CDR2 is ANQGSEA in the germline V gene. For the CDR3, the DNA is TGCAGCGTTGCCCCCCGACCACACGCGGGGGGGCCGAGCGCAGATACGCAGTATTTT. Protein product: CSVAPRPHAGGPSADTQYF.

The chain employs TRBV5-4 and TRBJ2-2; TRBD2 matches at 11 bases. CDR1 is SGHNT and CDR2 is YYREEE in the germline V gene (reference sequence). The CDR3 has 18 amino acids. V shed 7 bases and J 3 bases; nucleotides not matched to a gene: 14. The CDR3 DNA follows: TGTGCCAGCGGTATTCGGGCTAGCGGGGGGAAGCACACCGGGGAGCTGTTTTTT. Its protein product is CASGIRASGGKHTGELFF.

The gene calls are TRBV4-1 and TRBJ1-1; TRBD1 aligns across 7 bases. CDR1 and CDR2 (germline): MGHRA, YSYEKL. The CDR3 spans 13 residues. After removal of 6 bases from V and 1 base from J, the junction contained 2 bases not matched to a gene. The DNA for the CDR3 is TGCGCCAGCAGGACAGGGTGGAACACTGAAGCTTTCTTT. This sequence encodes CASRTGWNTEAFF.

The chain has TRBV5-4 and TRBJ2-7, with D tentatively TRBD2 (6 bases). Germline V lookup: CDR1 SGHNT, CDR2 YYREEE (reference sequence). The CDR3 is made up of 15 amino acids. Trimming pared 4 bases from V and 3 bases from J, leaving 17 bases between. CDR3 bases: TGTGCCAGCAGCCCCGGGACTTCTAGCCTCTACGAGCAGTACTTC. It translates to CASSPGTSSLYEQYF.